The clone carrying this T cell receptor (beta chain) was seen only a few times. Antigen unknown. V dropped 7 bases and J dropped 0; count of bases not matched to a gene: 8. The CDR3 contains 16 residues. CDR1 SNHLY and CDR2 FYNNEI come from the germline V gene. This sample is drawn from a study of cytomegalovirus exposure and HLA in healthy donors. In the study overall: There were roughly 80 million unique TCRs (from HLA-typed donors) in an early data release.

Study findings and constraints: A missense DCLRE1C variant was associated with V- and J-gene trimming of TCR beta chains in a later analysis, and an independent cohort replicated the association. When the data were analyzed later, several of the most significant clusters appeared to be linked to common viral pathogens.

In the PCR, 60 Vbeta and 13 Jbeta primers were used. Per the authors' pipeline: In a later analysis, around 87 million unique TCR beta chains included roughly 11 million shared by two or more donors. The data were produced by immunoSEQ multiplex PCR, yet TCRdb's version contains in-frame clones alone and is incomplete. V and J calls and clone size are those listed in that table; D and trimming were worked out from the DNA. The sample has under 150,000 clones, roughly 84% seen once. J is TRBJ2-1 and V is TRBV2, with 8 nucleotides matching TRBD1. The sample comprised PBMCs. The receptor comes from a boy aged 10-17 years in good health and CMV-seronegative. The CDR3, as DNA: TGTGCCAGCACCGAACTAGGACAGGGCTCCTACAATGAGCAGTTCTTC. Residues: CASTELGQGSYNEQFF.